This T cell receptor beta chain derives from a study of OX40 agonist ivuxolimab in advanced cancers. Across the study: In this trial design, patients received ivuxolimab intravenously at 0.01 to 10 mg/kg every 2 weeks.

Profiling relied on immunoSEQ multiplex PCR, and the TCRdb table lists in-frame clones only, not all of them. The sample includes 50,000 to 70,000 clones, more than 80% seen only once; the top ten take roughly an eighth. Regarding the study as a whole: Relative to CD4+ cells, CD8+ T cells on average had more expanded clones. CD4+ and CD8+ T cells in blood underwent clonal expansion by week 6 at 0.1 to 3.0 mg/kg.

V lost 8 bases to trimming and J lost 5 bases, with 10 bases between them. Germline CDR1 LNHDA, CDR2 SQIVND (reference sequence). There are 11 residues in the CDR3. Worth noting for this clone: Its target is unknown.

This receptor was taken from an adult with an advanced solid tumor such as melanoma, head and neck, liver or kidney cancer. The input for sequencing was CD4+ or CD8+ T cells sorted from blood, taken in a trial of the OX40 agonist ivuxolimab. The V call is TRBV19, the J call TRBJ2-7; tentative D call: TRBD1 (6 bases). The CDR3 spells CASCGGNEQYF. The CDR3 nucleotides are TGTGCCAGTTGTGGGGGCAACGAGCAGTACTTC.